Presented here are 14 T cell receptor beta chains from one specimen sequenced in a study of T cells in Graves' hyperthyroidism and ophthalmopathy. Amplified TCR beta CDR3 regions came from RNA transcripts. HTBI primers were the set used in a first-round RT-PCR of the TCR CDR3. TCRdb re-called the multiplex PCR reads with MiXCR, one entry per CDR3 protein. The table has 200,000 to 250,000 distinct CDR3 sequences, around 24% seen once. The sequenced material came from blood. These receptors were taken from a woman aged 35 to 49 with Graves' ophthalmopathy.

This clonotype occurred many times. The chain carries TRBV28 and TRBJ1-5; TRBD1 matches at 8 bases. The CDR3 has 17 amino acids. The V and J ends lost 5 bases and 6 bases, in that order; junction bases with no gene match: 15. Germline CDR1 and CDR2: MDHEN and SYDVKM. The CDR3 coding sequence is TGTGCCAGCAGTCACCCCGGAGGACAGGGTCGGGGTCAGCCCCAGCATTTT. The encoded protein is CASSHPGGQGRGQPQHF.

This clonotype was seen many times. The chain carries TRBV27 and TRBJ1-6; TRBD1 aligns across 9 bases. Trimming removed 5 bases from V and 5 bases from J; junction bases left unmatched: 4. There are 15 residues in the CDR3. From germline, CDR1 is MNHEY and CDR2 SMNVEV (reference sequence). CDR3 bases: TGTGCCAGCAGTCTCCGGGACAGGGATAATTCACCCCTCCACTTT. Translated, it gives CASSLRDRDNSPLHF.

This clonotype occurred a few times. The DNA of the CDR3 is TGTGCCAGTAGTATAACCACAGGGGTGGCCACTGAAGCTTTCTTT. Encoded protein: CASSITTGVATEAFF. The V gene is TRBV19, the J gene TRBJ1-1, with TRBD1 matching over 7 bases. V was clipped by 2 bases and J by 4 bases; unmatched bases: 7. This CDR3 contains 15 residues. Germline V CDR1 and CDR2: LNHDA, SQIVND (reference sequence). Drawing the rest from reference TRBV19 and TRBJ1-1, the complete variable domain is DGGITQSPKYLFRKEGQNVTLSCEQNLNHDAMYWYRQDPGQGLRLIYYSQIVNDFQKGDIAEGYSVSREKKESFPLTVTSAQKNPTAFYLCASSITTGVATEAFFGQGTRLTVV.

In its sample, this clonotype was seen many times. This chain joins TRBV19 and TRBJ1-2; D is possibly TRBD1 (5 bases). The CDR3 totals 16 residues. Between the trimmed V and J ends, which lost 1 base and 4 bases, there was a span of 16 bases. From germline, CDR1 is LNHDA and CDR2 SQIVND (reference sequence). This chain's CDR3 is CASSIGDARTGYGYTF. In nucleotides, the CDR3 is TGTGCCAGTAGTATAGGGGACGCTCGGACGGGCTATGGCTACACCTTC.

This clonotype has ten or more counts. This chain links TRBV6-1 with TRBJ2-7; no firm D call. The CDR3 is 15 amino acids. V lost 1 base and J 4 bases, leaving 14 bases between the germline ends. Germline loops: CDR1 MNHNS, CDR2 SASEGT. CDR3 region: CASSEEAAGFYEQYF. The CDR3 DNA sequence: TGTGCCAGCAGTGAAGAGGCGGCAGGATTTTACGAGCAGTACTTC.

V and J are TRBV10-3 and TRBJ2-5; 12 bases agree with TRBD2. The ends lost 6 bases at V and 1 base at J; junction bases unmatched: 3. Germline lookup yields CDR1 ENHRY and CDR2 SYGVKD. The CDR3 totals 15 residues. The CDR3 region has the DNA TGTGCCATCAGGGAGACTAGCGGGAGCCAAGAGACCCAGTACTTC. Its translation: CAIRETSGSQETQYF.

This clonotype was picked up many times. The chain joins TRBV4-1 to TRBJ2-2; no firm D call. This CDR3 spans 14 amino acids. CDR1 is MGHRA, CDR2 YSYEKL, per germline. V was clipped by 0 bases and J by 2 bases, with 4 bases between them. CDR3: CASSQDSNTGELFF. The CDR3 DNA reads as TGCGCCAGCAGCCAAGACAGCAACACCGGGGAGCTGTTTTTT.

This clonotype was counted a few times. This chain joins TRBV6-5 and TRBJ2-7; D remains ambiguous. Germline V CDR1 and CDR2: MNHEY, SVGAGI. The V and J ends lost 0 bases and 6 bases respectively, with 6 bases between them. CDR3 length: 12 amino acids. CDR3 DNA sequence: TGTGCCAGCAGTTACTCCGGGCTCGAGCAGTACTTC. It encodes CASSYSGLEQYF.

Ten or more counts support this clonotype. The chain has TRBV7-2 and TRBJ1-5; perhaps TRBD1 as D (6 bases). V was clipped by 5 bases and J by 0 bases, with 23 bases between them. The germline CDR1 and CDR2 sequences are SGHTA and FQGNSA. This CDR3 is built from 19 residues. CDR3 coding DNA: TGTGCCAGCAGCCGCCGGGGAGGGGACATGCCATATAGCAATCAGCCCCAGCATTTT. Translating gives CASSRRGGDMPYSNQPQHF.

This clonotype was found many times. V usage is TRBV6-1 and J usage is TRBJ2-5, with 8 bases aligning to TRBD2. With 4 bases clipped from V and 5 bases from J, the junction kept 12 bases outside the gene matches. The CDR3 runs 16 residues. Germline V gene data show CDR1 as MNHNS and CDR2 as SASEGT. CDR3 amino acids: CASSANFGGEWETQYF. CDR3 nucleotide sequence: TGTGCCAGCAGTGCTAACTTCGGGGGGGAGTGGGAGACCCAGTACTTC.

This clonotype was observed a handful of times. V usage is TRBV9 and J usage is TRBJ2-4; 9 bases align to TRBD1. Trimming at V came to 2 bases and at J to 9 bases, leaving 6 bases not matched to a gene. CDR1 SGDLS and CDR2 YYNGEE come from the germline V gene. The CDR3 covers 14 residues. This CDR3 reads CASSVGTGLSIQYF. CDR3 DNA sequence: TGTGCCAGCAGCGTCGGGACAGGGTTGAGCATTCAGTACTTC.

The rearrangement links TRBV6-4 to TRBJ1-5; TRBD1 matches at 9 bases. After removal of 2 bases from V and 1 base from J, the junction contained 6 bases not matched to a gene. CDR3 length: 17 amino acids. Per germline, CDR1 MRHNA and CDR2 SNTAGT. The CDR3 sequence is CASSDLTGGLSNQPQHF. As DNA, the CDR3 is TGTGCCAGCAGTGACCTAACAGGGGGCTTAAGCAATCAGCCCCAGCATTTT.

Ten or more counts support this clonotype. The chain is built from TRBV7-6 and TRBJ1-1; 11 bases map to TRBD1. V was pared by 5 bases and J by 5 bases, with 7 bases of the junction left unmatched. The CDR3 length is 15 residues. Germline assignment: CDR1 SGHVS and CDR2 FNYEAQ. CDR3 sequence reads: CASSPWDRGMTEAFF. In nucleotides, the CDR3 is TGTGCCAGCAGCCCGTGGGACAGGGGGATGACTGAAGCTTTCTTT.

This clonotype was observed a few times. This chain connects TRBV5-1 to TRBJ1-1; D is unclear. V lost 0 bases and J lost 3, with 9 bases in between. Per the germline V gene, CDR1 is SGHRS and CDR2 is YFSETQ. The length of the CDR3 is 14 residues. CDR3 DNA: TGCGCCAGCAGCTTGGAACTGTCATACACTGAAGCTTTCTTT. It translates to CASSLELSYTEAFF.